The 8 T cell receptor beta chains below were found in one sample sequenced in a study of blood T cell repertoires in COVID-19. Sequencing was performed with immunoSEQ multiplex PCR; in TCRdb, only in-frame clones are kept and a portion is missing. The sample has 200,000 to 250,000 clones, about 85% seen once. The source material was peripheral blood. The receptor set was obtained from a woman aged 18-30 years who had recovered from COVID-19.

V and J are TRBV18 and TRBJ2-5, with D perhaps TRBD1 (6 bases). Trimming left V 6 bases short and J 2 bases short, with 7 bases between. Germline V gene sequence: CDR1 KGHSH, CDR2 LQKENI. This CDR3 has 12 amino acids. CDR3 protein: CASSGHQETQYF. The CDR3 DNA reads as TGTGCCAGCTCGGGACATCAAGAGACCCAGTACTTC.

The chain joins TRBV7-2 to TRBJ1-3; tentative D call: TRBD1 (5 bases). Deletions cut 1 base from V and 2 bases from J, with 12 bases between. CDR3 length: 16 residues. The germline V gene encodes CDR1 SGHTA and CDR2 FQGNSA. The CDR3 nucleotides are TGTGCCAGCAGCTTAGGAATCGGAGGGGCTGGAAACACCATATATTTT. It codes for CASSLGIGGAGNTIYF.

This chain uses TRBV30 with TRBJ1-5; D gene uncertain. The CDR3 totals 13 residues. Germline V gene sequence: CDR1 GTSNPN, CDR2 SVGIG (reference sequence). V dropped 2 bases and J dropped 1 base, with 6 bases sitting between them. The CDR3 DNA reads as TGTGCCTGGAGTACCCGGAGCAATCAGCCCCAGCATTTT. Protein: CAWSTRSNQPQHF.

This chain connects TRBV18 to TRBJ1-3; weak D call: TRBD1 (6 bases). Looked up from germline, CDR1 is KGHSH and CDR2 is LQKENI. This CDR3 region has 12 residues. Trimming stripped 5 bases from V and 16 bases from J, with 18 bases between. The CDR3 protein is CASSSRTGGLYF. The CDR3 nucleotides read TGTGCCAGCTCATCAAGGACGGGGGGGCTGTATTTT.

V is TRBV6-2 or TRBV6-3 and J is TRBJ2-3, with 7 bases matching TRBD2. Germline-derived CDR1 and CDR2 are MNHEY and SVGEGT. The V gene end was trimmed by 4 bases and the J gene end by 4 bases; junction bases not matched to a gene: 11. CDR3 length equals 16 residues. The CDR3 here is CASSLYGGSGADTQYF. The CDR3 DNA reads TGTGCCAGCAGTTTATATGGCGGGAGTGGGGCAGATACGCAGTATTTT.

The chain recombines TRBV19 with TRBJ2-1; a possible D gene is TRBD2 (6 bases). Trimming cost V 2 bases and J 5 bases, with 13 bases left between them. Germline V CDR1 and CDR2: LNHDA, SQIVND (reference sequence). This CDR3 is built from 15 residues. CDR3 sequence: CASSITGGYNNEQFF. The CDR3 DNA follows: TGTGCCAGTAGTATAACTGGGGGGTACAACAATGAGCAGTTCTTC.

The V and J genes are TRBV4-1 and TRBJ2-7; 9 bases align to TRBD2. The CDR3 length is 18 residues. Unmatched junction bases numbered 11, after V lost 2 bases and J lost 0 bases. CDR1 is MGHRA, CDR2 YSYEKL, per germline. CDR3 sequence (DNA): TGCGCCAGCAGCCAAAGCAGAACTAGCGGGCCCCACTCCTACGAGCAGTACTTC. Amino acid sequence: CASSQSRTSGPHSYEQYF.

The CDR3 protein is CSASDAGLAAFKNIQYF. In nucleotides, the CDR3 is TGCAGTGCTAGTGATGCGGGACTAGCGGCTTTTAAAAACATTCAGTACTTC. The chain has TRBV20-1 and TRBJ2-4; 11 bases agree with TRBD2. Per the germline V gene, CDR1 is DFQATT and CDR2 is SNEGSKA (reference sequence). The V segment lost 3 bases and the J segment 4 bases; nucleotides outside the gene matches: 11. The CDR3 runs to 17 residues.